This is a list of T cell receptor beta chains from one sample in a study of cytomegalovirus exposure and HLA in healthy donors. Assay: immunoSEQ multiplex PCR; the TCRdb copy retains only in-frame clones and omits some. The sample holds more than 85,000 clones; about 13% are singletons and the top ten take about 16%. The specimen was PBMCs. These receptors all come from a man aged 35 to 55 in good health and CMV-seropositive. Each CDR3 is given with its conserved first and last residue. D genes are given only for firm matches. Expanded clones get a size class; other rows say once, few or many, or leave the size out.

d_call | clone_size | j_call | v_call | cdr3_aa | cdr3_nt
. | few | TRBJ1-2 | TRBV15 | CATSRDSGRYGYTF | TGTGCCACCAGCAGAGATTCAGGGAGGTATGGCTACACCTTC
TRBD2 | many | TRBJ2-3 | TRBV19 | CASSPGLAGWGTDTQYF | TGTGCCAGTAGTCCGGGACTAGCGGGATGGGGGACAGATACGCAGTATTTT
TRBD1 | . | TRBJ2-3 | TRBV19 | CASGDRRNTDTQYF | TGTGCCAGTGGGGACAGGCGAAACACAGATACGCAGTATTTT
TRBD2 | . | TRBJ2-7 | TRBV7-3 | CASSPSKAGGRTEQYF | TGTGCCAGCAGCCCCTCAAAGGCGGGAGGGCGCACCGAGCAGTACTTC
. | . | TRBJ1-1 | TRBV7-7 | CASSQTANTEAFF | TGTGCCAGCAGCCAGACAGCCAACACTGAAGCTTTCTTT
TRBD1 | . | TRBJ1-2 | TRBV7-3 | CASSSTGNEYGYTF | TGTGCCAGCAGCTCGACAGGGAATGAGTATGGCTACACCTTC
. | few | TRBJ1-4 | TRBV6-1 | CASITSAGRPEKLFF | TGTGCCAGCATCACCTCGGCAGGGCGCCCTGAAAAACTGTTTTTT
TRBD2 | few | TRBJ2-5 | TRBV9 | CASSPPGGRETQENQYF | TGTGCCAGCAGCCCTCCGGGAGGGAGGGAGACTCAAGAGAACCAGTACTTC
. | . | TRBJ2-6 | TRBV10-2 | CASSESGATGANVLTF | TGCGCCAGCAGTGAGTCGGGGGCTACTGGGGCCAACGTCCTGACTTTC
TRBD1 | few | TRBJ1-2 | TRBV2 | CASSEDRGLNGYTF | TGTGCCAGCAGTGAGGATAGGGGGCTCAATGGCTACACCTTC
TRBD2 | . | TRBJ2-1 | TRBV9 | CASSVGVSGSSYNEQFF | TGTGCCAGCAGCGTAGGTGTTAGCGGGAGCTCCTACAATGAGCAGTTCTTC
TRBD2 | . | TRBJ2-3 | TRBV19 | CASSTRLAGSTDTQYF | TGTGCCAGTAGTACTAGACTAGCGGGGAGCACAGATACGCAGTATTTT
TRBD1 | . | TRBJ2-7 | TRBV5-1 | CASSLRGRSYEQYF | TGCGCCAGCAGCTTGAGGGGGCGATCCTACGAGCAGTACTTC
. | . | TRBJ2-5 | TRBV10-1 | CASSESVSGTQYF | TGCGCCAGCAGTGAGTCAGTGTCAGGGACCCAGTACTTC
TRBD1 | . | TRBJ2-7 | TRBV7-9 | CASSSGRQGPSYEQYF | TGTGCCAGCAGCTCGGGTCGACAGGGACCCTCCTACGAGCAGTACTTC
. | . | TRBJ1-1 | TRBV18 | CASSPYSGVEAFF | TGTGCCAGCTCACCTTACTCGGGGGTCGAAGCTTTCTTT
. | . | TRBJ2-5 | TRBV6-6 | CASSYSGHLQETQYF | TGTGCCAGCAGTTACTCGGGACACCTCCAAGAGACCCAGTACTTC
. | . | TRBJ2-5 | TRBV7-8 | CASLELAKETQYF | TGTGCCAGCTTGGAGCTGGCCAAAGAGACCCAGTACTTC
TRBD1 | few | TRBJ1-3 | TRBV29-1 | CSISQGGNTIYF | TGCAGCATCTCACAGGGGGGAAACACCATATATTTT
. | . | TRBJ1-4 | TRBV27 | CASSYRATNEKLFF | TGTGCCAGCAGTTACAGAGCAACTAATGAAAAACTGTTTTTT
. | . | TRBJ2-1 | TRBV5-1 | CASSLMSSENNEQFF | TGCGCCAGCAGCTTGATGTCTAGCGAGAACAATGAGCAGTTCTTC
. | . | TRBJ1-2 | TRBV28 | CASSRENYGYTF | TGTGCCAGCAGCAGGGAAAACTATGGCTACACCTTC
TRBD2 | . | TRBJ2-1 | TRBV19 | CASRRTAGELNEQFF | TGTGCCAGTCGGCGGACGGCGGGAGAACTCAATGAGCAGTTCTTC
TRBD2 | few | TRBJ2-2 | TRBV7-9 | CASSGTSFYTGELFF | TGTGCCAGCAGCGGGACTAGCTTTTATACCGGGGAGCTGTTTTTT
TRBD2 | few | TRBJ2-7 | TRBV4-1 | CASSLRGLAGGTSYEQYF | TGCGCCAGCAGCCTTCGGGGACTAGCGGGAGGGACCTCCTACGAGCAGTACTTC
TRBD1 | few | TRBJ2-2 | TRBV5-1 | CASNRDRGFTGELFF | TGCGCCAGCAACCGGGACAGGGGATTCACCGGGGAGCTGTTTTTT
TRBD1 | . | TRBJ2-2 | TRBV7-6 | CASSPRQGANTGELFF | TGTGCCAGCAGCCCTCGACAGGGGGCGAATACCGGGGAGCTGTTTTTT
TRBD2 | . | TRBJ2-3 | TRBV7-8 | CASSLAGEGTDTQYF | TGTGCCAGCAGCTTAGCCGGGGAGGGAACAGATACGCAGTATTTT
TRBD2 | few | TRBJ2-1 | TRBV6-5 | CASSSGTSGQNEQFF | TGTGCCAGCAGCTCCGGGACTAGCGGTCAGAATGAGCAGTTCTTC
. | . | TRBJ1-1 | TRBV7-2 | CASSLRGVVTEAFF | TGTGCCAGCAGCTTACGGGGGGTAGTCACTGAAGCTTTCTTT
TRBD1 | . | TRBJ1-5 | TRBV5-6 | CASSLFTGGNYNQPQHF | TGTGCCAGCAGCTTGTTCACAGGGGGGAATTACAATCAGCCCCAGCATTTT
. | . | TRBJ2-5 | TRBV25-1 | CASSDPRDRSKNQETQYF | TGTGCCAGCAGTGACCCAAGAGACAGAAGCAAAAACCAAGAGACCCAGTACTTC
. | . | TRBJ2-1 | TRBV11-2 | CASSLDPLENEQFF | TGTGCCAGCAGCTTAGATCCGCTAGAAAATGAGCAGTTCTTC
TRBD2 | . | TRBJ2-3 | TRBV5-1 | CASSSGGLAGGATDTQYF | TGCGCCAGCAGCTCCGGCGGACTAGCGGGAGGGGCCACAGATACGCAGTATTTT
TRBD1 | few | TRBJ1-2 | TRBV10-3 | CAISEGQVSTF | TGTGCCATCAGTGAGGGACAGGTGTCTACCTTC
TRBD1 | . | TRBJ1-3 | TRBV29-1 | CSVEEGGTGGNTIYF | TGCAGCGTTGAAGAAGGAGGGACAGGGGGAAACACCATATATTTT
. | few | TRBJ1-1 | TRBV7-3 | CASSPGLNTEAFF | TGTGCCAGCAGTCCGGGGTTGAACACTGAAGCTTTCTTT
. | . | TRBJ2-5 | TRBV30 | CAWSKKGGSTQYF | TGTGCCTGGAGTAAGAAAGGGGGTTCGACCCAGTACTTC
. | . | TRBJ1-1 | TRBV9 | CASSSPRGRRLWNTEAFF | TGTGCCAGCAGCTCACCTAGGGGAAGGCGGCTATGGAACACTGAAGCTTTCTTT
. | . | TRBJ2-3 | TRBV11-3 | CASSLGGRADTQYF | TGTGCCAGCAGCTTAGGGGGCAGGGCAGATACGCAGTATTTT
. | few | TRBJ2-3 | TRBV5-1 | CASSSLERAGGADTQYF | TGCGCCAGCAGCTCCCTCGAGAGAGCGGGCGGCGCAGATACGCAGTATTTT
TRBD2 | . | TRBJ2-2 | TRBV5-6 | CASSLPLAGEAGELFF | TGTGCCAGCAGCTTGCCACTAGCGGGAGAGGCCGGGGAGCTGTTTTTT
TRBD2 | . | TRBJ2-1 | TRBV7-7 | CASSFRGGNEQFF | TGTGCTAGCAGCTTCCGGGGGGGGAATGAGCAGTTCTTC
. | few | TRBJ2-5 | TRBV4-3 | CASSQYRGGELAAQYF | TGCGCCAGCAGCCAATACAGGGGGGGGGAGCTGGCGGCCCAGTACTTC
. | few | TRBJ1-4 | TRBV9 | CASSVAAGREKLFF | TGTGCCAGCAGCGTAGCGGCAGGGCGTGAAAAACTGTTTTTT
TRBD1 | few | TRBJ2-7 | TRBV15 | CATSSRPGQGYYEQYF | TGTGCCACCAGCTCTCGACCGGGACAGGGCTACTACGAGCAGTACTTC
TRBD1 | . | TRBJ1-5 | TRBV15 | CATSRDRGRLQPQHF | TGTGCCACCAGCAGAGACAGGGGGCGGTTGCAGCCCCAGCATTTT
. | . | TRBJ2-6 | TRBV7-6 | CASSSYSGANVLTF | TGTGCCAGCAGCTCGTACTCTGGGGCCAACGTCCTGACTTTC
TRBD2 | . | TRBJ2-7 | TRBV19 | CASSIASGSSYEQYF | TGTGCCAGTAGTATAGCTAGCGGGAGCTCCTACGAGCAGTACTTC
TRBD1 | few | TRBJ2-1 | TRBV5-1 | CASSYQGAGNEQFF | TGCGCCAGCAGCTATCAGGGGGCAGGTAATGAGCAGTTCTTC
. | . | TRBJ2-7 | TRBV5-1 | CASSSDYEQYF | TGCGCCAGCTCTAGCGACTACGAGCAGTACTTC